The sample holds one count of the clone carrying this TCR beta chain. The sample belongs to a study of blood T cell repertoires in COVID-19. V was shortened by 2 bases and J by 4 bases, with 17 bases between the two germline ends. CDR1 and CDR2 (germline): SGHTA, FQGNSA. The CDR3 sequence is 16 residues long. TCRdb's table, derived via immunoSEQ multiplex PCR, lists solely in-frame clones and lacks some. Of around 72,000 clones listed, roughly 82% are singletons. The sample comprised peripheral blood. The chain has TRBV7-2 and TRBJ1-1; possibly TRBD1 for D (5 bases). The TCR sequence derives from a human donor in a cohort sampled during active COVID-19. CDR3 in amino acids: CASSLFALGGSTEAFF. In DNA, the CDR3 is TGTGCCAGCAGCTTATTCGCTTTGGGGGGGAGCACTGAAGCTTTCTTT. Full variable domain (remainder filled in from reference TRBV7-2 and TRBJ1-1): GAGVSQSPSNKVTEKGKDVELRCDPISGHTALYWYRQSLGQGLEFLIYFQGNSAPDKSGLPSDRFSAERTGGSVSTLTIQRTQQEDSAVYLCASSLFALGGSTEAFFGQGTRLTVV.